This T cell receptor beta chain was retrieved from a study of T cell repertoires in cytomegalovirus infection. Whole-study results and caveats: The cumulative frequency of public TCR beta families distinguished individuals who carried CMV together with the relevant HLA.

Trimming took off 7 bases at V and 4 bases at J, with 17 bases between the two ends. This CDR3 contains 14 residues. Germline V gives CDR1 SQVTM, CDR2 ANQGSEA. TCRdb recomputed calls from the reads with MiXCR, one row per CDR3 protein. The sample consists of about 680,000 distinct CDR3 sequences, 20% to 25% of them appearing once. A note on this clonotype: What it binds is unknown.

This sequence originates from a human donor in good health (CMV status not recorded). Some clones in this sample may be carry-over from other donors' samples. The J gene is TRBJ2-1, the V gene TRBV29-1, with D possibly TRBD2 on 5 matching bases. Specimen: CD8+ T cells from PBMCs. The CDR3 here is CSARGLALYNEQFF. CDR3 DNA: TGCAGCGCCCGCGGGCTAGCCCTTTACAATGAGCAGTTCTTC.